This entry lists 9 T cell receptor beta chains sequenced from one sample in a study of post-analysis software for immune sequencing data. Study-level points and caveats: Patients had higher frequencies than controls of roughly five TRBV segments, including TRBV5-6, TRBV5-1 and TRBV20-1.

No antigens are known for them. Unique-molecular-identifier-tagged TCR beta cDNA libraries were used. TCRdb ran MiXCR on the PCR reads and lists one entry per CDR3 protein. This table holds 350,000 to 450,000 distinct CDR3 sequences, more than 30% found once. The sample comprised blood. Every receptor here comes from a girl aged 2 to 10 with multiple sclerosis.

V and J are TRBV28 and TRBJ2-3, with 11 bases aligning to TRBD1. Per the germline V gene, CDR1 is MDHEN and CDR2 is SYDVKM. CDR3 size: 16 residues. J lost 5 bases, V lost 7 bases, and 11 bases had no gene match. The CDR3 DNA follows: TGTGCCAGCATCGATGTTGGGACAGGGGGACGAGATACGCAGTATTTT. This translates into CASIDVGTGGRDTQYF. Full variable domain (outside the CDR3, taken from reference TRBV28 and TRBJ2-3): DVKVTQSSRYLVKRTGEKVFLECVQDMDHENMFWYRQDPGLGLRLIYFSYDVKMKEKGDIPEGYSVSREKKERFSLILESASTNQTSMYLCASIDVGTGGRDTQYFGPGTRLTVL.

The V and J genes are TRBV10-3 and TRBJ2-1; weak D call: TRBD2 (5 bases). Germline-derived CDR1 and CDR2 are ENHRY and SYGVKD. This CDR3 region has 15 residues. Trimming pared 5 bases from V and 7 bases from J, leaving 18 bases between. DNA of the CDR3: TGTGCCATCAGTTCACGGGCCCCTTCGGGGAATGAGCAGTTCTTC. Translated, it gives CAISSRAPSGNEQFF.

J is TRBJ1-2 and V is TRBV7-3, with TRBD1 identical over 11 bases. The V gene end was trimmed by 3 bases and the J gene end by 4 bases; junction bases not matched to a gene: 1. CDR1 is SGHTA and CDR2 is FQGTGA in the germline V gene. The CDR3 contains 14 residues. This CDR3 is CASSFGTGGYGYTF. The DNA for the CDR3 is TGTGCCAGCAGCTTTGGGACAGGGGGCTATGGCTACACCTTC.

J is TRBJ1-2 and V is TRBV4-1; TRBD1 matches at 8 bases. Germline V lookup: CDR1 MGHRA, CDR2 YSYEKL. Trimming removed 1 base from V and 4 bases from J; junction bases left unmatched: 5. The CDR3 loop spans 15 amino acids. In nucleotides, the CDR3 is TGCGCCAGCAGCCAAGTGGGACAGGAAATCTATGGCTACACCTTC. Protein product: CASSQVGQEIYGYTF.

There are a few counts of this clonotype. The chain carries TRBV5-1 and TRBJ1-2; 8 nucleotides match TRBD1. Germline assignment: CDR1 SGHRS and CDR2 YFSETQ. CDR3 size: 15 residues. After removal of 0 bases from V and 1 base from J, the junction contained 2 bases not matched to a gene. CDR3 region: CASSLGQGNNYGYTF. CDR3 coding DNA: TGCGCCAGCAGCTTGGGACAGGGGAATAACTATGGCTACACCTTC. Using reference TRBV5-1 and TRBJ1-2 for the parts outside the CDR3, the full variable domain is KAGVTQTPRYLIKTRGQQVTLSCSPISGHRSVSWYQQTPGQGLQFLFEYFSETQRNKGNFPGRFSGRQFSNSRSEMNVSTLELGDSALYLCASSLGQGNNYGYTFGSGTRLTVV.

The rearrangement joins TRBV5-1 to TRBJ2-1; D is ambiguous. The CDR3 is 14 amino acids. Germline V gives CDR1 SGHRS, CDR2 YFSETQ. Trimming removed 5 bases from V and 0 bases from J, with 9 bases in between. CDR3: CASSRWSSYNEQFF. The CDR3 DNA is TGCGCCAGCAGTCGCTGGAGCTCCTACAATGAGCAGTTCTTC.

The chain joins TRBV7-9 to TRBJ1-2, with D hard to call. Germline CDR1 reads SEHNR; CDR2 reads FQNEAQ (reference sequence). V was shortened by 5 bases and J by 5 bases, with 15 bases between the two germline ends. CDR3 size: 14 residues. This CDR3 is CASSPPGTMYGYTF. CDR3 nucleotides: TGTGCCAGCAGCCCTCCGGGAACAATGTATGGCTACACCTTC.

Only a few counts were recorded for this clonotype. The chain has TRBV12-3 or TRBV12-4 and TRBJ1-5, with 10 bases identical to TRBD1. The junction had 5 bases not matched to a gene; V was cut back by 5 bases and J by 4 bases. This CDR3 has 15 residues. The CDR3 sequence is CASSVMGQGNQPQHF. Here the CDR3 DNA reads TGTGCCAGCAGTGTGATGGGACAGGGGAATCAGCCCCAGCATTTT.

This clonotype came up a few times. The V gene is TRBV20-1, the J gene TRBJ1-1; D is perhaps TRBD1 (5 bases). This CDR3 contains 13 residues. Per germline, CDR1 DFQATT and CDR2 SNEGSKA (reference sequence). Trimming cost V 2 bases and J 0 bases, with 7 bases left between them. The CDR3 loop reads CSARQGLNTEAFF. CDR3 nucleotides: TGCAGTGCTAGACAGGGATTGAACACTGAAGCTTTCTTT.